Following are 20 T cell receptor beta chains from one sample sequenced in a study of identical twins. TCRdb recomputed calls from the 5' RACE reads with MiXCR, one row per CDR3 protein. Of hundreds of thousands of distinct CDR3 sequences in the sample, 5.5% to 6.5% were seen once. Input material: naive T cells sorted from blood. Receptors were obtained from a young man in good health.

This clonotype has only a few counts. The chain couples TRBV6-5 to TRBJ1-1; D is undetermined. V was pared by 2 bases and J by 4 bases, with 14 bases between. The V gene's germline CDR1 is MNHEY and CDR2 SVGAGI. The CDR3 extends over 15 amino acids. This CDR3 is CASSYVLAGSTEAFF. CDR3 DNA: TGTGCCAGCAGTTACGTTCTTGCGGGGTCCACTGAAGCTTTCTTT.

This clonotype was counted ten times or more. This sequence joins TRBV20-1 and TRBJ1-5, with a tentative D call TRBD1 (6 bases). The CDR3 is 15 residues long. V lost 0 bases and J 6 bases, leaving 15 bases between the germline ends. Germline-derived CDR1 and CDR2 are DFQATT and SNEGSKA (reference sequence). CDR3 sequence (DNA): TGCAGTGCTAGAGAACTTACAGGGAATTTTCAGCCCCAGCATTTT. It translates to CSARELTGNFQPQHF.

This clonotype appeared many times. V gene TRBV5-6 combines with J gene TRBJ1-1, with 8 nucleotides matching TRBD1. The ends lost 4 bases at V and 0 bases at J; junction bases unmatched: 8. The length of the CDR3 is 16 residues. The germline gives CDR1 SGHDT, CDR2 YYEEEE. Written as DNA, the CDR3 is TGTGCCAGCAGCCCGACAGGGGCCCGCTTGAACACTGAAGCTTTCTTT. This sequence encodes CASSPTGARLNTEAFF.

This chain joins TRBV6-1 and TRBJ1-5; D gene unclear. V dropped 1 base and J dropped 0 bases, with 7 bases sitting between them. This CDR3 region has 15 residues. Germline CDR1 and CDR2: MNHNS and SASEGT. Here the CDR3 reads CASSEGPDSNQPQHF. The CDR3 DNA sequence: TGTGCCAGCAGTGAAGGGCCAGATAGCAATCAGCCCCAGCATTTT.

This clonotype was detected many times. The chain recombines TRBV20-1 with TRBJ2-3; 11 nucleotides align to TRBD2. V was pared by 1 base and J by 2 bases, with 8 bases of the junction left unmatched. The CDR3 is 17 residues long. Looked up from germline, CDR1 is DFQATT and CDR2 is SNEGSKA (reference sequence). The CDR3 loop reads CSARGSGTSGPTDTQYF. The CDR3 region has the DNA TGCAGTGCTAGAGGATCCGGGACTAGCGGACCCACAGATACGCAGTATTTT.

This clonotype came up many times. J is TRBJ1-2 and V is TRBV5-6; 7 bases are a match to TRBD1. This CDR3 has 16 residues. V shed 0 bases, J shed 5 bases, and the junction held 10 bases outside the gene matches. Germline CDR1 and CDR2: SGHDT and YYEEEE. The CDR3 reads CASSLDVGTDQYGYTF. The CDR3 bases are TGTGCCAGCAGCTTGGATGTGGGGACAGACCAATATGGCTACACCTTC.

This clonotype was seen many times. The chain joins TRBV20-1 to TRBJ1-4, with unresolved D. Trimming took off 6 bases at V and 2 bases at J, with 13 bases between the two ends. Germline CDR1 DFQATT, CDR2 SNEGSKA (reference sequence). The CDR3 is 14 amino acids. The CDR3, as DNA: TGCAGTGCCACCGGACGGAAGACTAATGAAAAACTGTTTTTT. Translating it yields CSATGRKTNEKLFF.

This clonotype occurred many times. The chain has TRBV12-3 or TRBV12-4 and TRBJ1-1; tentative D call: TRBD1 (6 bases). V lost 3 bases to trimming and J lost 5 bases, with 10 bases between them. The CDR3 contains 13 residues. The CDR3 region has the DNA TGTGCCAGCAGTTTCAGGGGTAGGACTGAAGCTTTCTTT. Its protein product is CASSFRGRTEAFF.

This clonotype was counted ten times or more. Here the CDR3 DNA reads TGTGCCAGCACGGGGGTGGCTGAAGCTTTCTTT. Translated, it gives CASTGVAEAFF. The chain joins TRBV12-3 or TRBV12-4 to TRBJ1-1; D may be TRBD1 (5 bases). The V end lost 7 bases, the J end lost 6 bases, and 9 bases lay between the germline ends. The CDR3 runs to 11 residues.

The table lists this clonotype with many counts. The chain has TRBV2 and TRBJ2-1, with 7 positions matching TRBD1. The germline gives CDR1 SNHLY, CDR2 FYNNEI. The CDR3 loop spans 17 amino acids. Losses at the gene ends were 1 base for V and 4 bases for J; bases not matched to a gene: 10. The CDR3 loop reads CASSEEVTGNGYNEQFF. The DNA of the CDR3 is TGTGCCAGCAGTGAAGAGGTGACAGGGAACGGTTACAATGAGCAGTTCTTC.

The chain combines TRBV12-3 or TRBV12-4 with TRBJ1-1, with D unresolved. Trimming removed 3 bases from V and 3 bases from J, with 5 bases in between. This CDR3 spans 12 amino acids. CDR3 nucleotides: TGTGCCAGCAGTTTTTTAGACACTGAAGCTTTCTTT. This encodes CASSFLDTEAFF.

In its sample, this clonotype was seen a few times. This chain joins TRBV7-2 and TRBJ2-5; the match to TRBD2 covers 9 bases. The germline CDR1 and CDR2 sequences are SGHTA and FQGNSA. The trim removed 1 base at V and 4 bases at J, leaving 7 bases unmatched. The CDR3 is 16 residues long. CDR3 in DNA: TGTGCCAGCAGCTTAGGCCTAGCGGGATCTCGAGAGACCCAGTACTTC. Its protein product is CASSLGLAGSRETQYF. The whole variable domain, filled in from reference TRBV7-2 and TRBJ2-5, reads GAGVSQSPSNKVTEKGKDVELRCDPISGHTALYWYRQSLGQGLEFLIYFQGNSAPDKSGLPSDRFSAERTGGSVSTLTIQRTQQEDSAVYLCASSLGLAGSRETQYFGPGTRLLVL.

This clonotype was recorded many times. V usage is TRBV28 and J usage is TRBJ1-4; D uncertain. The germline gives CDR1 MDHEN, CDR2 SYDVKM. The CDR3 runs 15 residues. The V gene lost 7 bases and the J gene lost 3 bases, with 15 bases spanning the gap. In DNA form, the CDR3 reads TGTGCCAGCATCTCCCCGGGAGGTCCTAATGAAAAACTGTTTTTT. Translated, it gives CASISPGGPNEKLFF.

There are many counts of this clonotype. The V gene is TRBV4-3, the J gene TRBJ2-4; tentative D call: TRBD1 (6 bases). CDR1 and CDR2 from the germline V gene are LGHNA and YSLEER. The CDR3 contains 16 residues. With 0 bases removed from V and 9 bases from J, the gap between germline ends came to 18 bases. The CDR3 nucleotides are TGCGCCAGCAGCCAAGATATCGGCCTGGTAGGGGGCATTCAGTACTTC. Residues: CASSQDIGLVGGIQYF.

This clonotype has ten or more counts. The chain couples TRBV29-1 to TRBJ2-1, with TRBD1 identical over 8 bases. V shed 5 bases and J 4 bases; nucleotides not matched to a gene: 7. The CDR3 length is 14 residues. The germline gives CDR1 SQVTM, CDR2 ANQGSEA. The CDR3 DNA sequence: TGCAGCGTTCCCCGGACAGGGTCTTACAATGAGCAGTTCTTC. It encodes CSVPRTGSYNEQFF.

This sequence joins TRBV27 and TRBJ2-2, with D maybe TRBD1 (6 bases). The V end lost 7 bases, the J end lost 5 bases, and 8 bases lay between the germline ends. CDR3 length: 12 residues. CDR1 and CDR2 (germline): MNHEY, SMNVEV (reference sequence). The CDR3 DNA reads TGTGCCAGCAAAGGACAGACCGGGGAGCTGTTTTTT. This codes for CASKGQTGELFF.

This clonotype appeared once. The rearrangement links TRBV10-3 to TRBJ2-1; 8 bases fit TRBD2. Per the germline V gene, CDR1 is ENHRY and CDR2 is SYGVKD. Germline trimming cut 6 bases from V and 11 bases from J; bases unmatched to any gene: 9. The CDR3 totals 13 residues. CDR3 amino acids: CAISPTSANKQFF. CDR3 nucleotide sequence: TGTGCCATCAGCCCGACTAGCGCAAATAAGCAGTTCTTC.

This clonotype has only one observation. CDR3 residues: CASSQGLAGDTDTQYF. CDR3 bases: TGTGCCAGCAGCCAAGGTCTAGCGGGGGACACAGATACGCAGTATTTT. J is TRBJ2-3 and V is TRBV3-1; 10 bases are shared with TRBD2. Germline V gene sequence: CDR1 LGHDT, CDR2 YNNKEL (reference sequence). Losses at the gene ends were 1 base for V and 2 bases for J; bases not matched to a gene: 3. The CDR3 contains 16 residues.

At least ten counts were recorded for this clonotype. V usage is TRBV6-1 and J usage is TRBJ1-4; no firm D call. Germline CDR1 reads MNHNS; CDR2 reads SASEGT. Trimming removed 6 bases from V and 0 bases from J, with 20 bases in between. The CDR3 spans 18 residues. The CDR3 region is CASSPVLTRPATNEKLFF. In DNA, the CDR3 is TGTGCCAGCAGCCCCGTCCTAACAAGGCCAGCAACTAATGAAAAACTGTTTTTT.

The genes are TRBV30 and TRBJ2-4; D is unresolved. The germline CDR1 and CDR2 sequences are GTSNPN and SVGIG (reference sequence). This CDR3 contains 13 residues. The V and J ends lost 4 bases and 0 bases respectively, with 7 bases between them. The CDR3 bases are TGTGCCTGGAACCCCTTAGCCAAAAACATTCAGTACTTC. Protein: CAWNPLAKNIQYF.